This TCR beta chain was found in a study of regulatory T cells in long-lasting Graves disease. Study in general: Antithyroid drugs had been taken by newly diagnosed Graves' patients for under 3 months. Broader study findings: Compared with new cases, persistent Graves' patients showed reduced TCR diversity.

V was shortened by 6 bases and J by 9 bases, with 17 bases between the two germline ends. The V gene's germline CDR1 is DFQATT and CDR2 SNEGSKA (reference sequence). The CDR3 runs to 12 residues. Sample time point: newly diagnosed GD, antithyroid drugs for less than 3 months. The TCR library was made from RNA that had been extracted from PBMCs in TRIzol. Each of the patients was recruited from an endocrinology department situated in Xi'an, China. Both iRepertoire HTBI primers and Arm-PCR of CDR3 regions were used to build the TCR beta libraries. TCRdb ran MiXCR on the multiplex PCR reads and lists one entry per CDR3 protein. The sample lists about 450,000 distinct CDR3 sequences, less than 20% occurring once. This clonotype was seen at least ten times. Its antigen is as yet unknown. The same sample was also used in a study of T cells in Graves' hyperthyroidism and ophthalmopathy. From that paper: In simple terms, a model built on 13 V-J features told ophthalmopathy apart from stable hyperthyroidism.

The input for sequencing was peripheral blood mononuclear cells (PBMCs), taken at new diagnosis, from a patient treated with antithyroid drugs. The J gene is TRBJ1-2, the V gene TRBV20-1, with TRBD1 as a possible D gene (6 bases). This receptor was identified in a woman aged 25 to 45 with Graves disease. Written as DNA, the CDR3 is TGCAGTGCCCTAAACCAGGGGTTTAGCTACACCTTC. This translates into CSALNQGFSYTF.